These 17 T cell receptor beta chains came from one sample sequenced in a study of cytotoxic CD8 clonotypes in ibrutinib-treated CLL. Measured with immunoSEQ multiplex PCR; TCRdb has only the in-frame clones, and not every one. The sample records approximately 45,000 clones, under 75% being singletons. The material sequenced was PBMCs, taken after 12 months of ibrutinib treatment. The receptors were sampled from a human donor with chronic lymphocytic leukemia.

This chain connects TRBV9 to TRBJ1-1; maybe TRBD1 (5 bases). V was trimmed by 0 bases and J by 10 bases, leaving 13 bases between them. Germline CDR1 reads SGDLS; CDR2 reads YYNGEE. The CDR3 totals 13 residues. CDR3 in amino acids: CASSVDPGSGAFF. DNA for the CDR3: TGTGCCAGCAGCGTAGACCCAGGGAGCGGAGCTTTCTTT.

CDR3 in DNA: TGTGCCAGCAGCTCCCTGGGACAGAGGTTCCTGGGCAATCAGCCCCAGCATTTT. Protein: CASSSLGQRFLGNQPQHF. V and J are TRBV5-6 and TRBJ1-5, with 7 bases aligning to TRBD1. The CDR3 spans 18 residues. V gave up 3 bases and J gave up 2 bases; unmatched junction bases: 14. Germline V CDR1 and CDR2: SGHDT, YYEEEE.

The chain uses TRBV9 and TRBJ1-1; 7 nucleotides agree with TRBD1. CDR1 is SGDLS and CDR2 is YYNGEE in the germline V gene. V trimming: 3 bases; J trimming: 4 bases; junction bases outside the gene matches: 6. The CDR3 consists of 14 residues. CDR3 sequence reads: CASSAVGQATEAFF. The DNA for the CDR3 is TGTGCCAGCAGCGCCGTCGGACAGGCCACTGAAGCTTTCTTT.

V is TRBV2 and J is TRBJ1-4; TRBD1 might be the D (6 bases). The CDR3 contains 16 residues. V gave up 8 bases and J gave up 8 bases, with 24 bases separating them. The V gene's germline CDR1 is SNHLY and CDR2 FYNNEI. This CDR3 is CASGVRPGHPREKLFF. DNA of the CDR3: TGTGCCAGCGGAGTTCGACCGGGACACCCCCGCGAAAAACTGTTTTTT.

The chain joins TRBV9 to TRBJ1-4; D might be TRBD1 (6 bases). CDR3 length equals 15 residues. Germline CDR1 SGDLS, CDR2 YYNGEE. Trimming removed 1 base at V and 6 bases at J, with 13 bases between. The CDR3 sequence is CASSVMGATDEKLFF. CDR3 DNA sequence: TGTGCCAGCAGCGTAATGGGGGCGACCGATGAAAAACTGTTTTTT. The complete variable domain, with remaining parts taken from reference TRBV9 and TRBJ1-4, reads DSGVTQTPKHLITATGQRVTLRCSPRSGDLSVYWYQQSLDQGLQFLIQYYNGEERAKGNILERFSAQQFPDLHSELNLSSLELGDSALYFCASSVMGATDEKLFFGSGTQLSVL.

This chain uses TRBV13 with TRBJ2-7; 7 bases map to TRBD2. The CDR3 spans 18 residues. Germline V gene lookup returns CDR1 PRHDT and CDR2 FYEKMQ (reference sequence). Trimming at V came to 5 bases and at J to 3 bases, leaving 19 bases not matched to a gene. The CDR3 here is CASSLMETSIGLDYEQYF. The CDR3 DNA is TGTGCCAGCAGCCTAATGGAGACTAGCATAGGTCTCGACTACGAGCAGTACTTC.

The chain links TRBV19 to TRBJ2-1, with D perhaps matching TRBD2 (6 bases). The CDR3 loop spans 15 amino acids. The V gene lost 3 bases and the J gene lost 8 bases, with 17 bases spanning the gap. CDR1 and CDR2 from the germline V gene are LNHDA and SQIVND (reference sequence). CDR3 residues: CASSISGGDIDEQFF. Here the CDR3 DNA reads TGTGCCAGTAGTATCTCGGGCGGGGATATTGATGAGCAGTTCTTC.

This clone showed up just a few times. This chain's CDR3 is CASIDDGYNSPLHF. For the CDR3, the DNA is TGTGCCAGCATTGACGACGGGTATAATTCACCCCTCCACTTT. This chain joins TRBV6-6 and TRBJ1-6; D call uncertain. In germline, CDR1 is MNHNY, CDR2 SVGAGI (reference sequence). The CDR3 contains 14 residues. V was clipped by 7 bases and J by 4 bases, with 11 bases between them.

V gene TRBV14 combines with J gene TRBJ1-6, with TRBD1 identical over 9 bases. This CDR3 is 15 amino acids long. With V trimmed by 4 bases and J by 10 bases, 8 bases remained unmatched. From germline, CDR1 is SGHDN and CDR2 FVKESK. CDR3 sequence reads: CASSPLGTGHSPLHF. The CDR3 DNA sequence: TGTGCCAGCAGCCCCCTTGGGACAGGGCACTCACCCCTCCACTTT.

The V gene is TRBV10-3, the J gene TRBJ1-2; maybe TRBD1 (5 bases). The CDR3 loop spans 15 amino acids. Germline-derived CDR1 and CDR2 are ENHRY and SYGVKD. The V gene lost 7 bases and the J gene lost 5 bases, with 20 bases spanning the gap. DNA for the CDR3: TGTGCCATCACCCAAGATGGGGCGAGGAGGTATGGCTACACCTTC. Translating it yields CAITQDGARRYGYTF.

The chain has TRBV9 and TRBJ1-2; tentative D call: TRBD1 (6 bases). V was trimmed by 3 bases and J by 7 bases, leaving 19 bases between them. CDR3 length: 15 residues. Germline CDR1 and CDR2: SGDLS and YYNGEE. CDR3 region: CASSALSGGEGGYTF. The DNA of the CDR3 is TGTGCCAGCAGCGCGTTAAGTGGGGGCGAAGGTGGCTACACCTTC.

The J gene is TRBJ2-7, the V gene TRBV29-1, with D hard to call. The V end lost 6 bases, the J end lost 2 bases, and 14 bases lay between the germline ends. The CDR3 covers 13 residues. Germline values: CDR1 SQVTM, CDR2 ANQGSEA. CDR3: CSVLPTLTYEQYF. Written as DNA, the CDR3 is TGCAGCGTCCTACCTACACTAACCTACGAGCAGTACTTC.

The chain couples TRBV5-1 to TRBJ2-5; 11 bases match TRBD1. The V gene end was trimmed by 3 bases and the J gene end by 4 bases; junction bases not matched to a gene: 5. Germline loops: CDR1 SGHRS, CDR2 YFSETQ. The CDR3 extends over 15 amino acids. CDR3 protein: CASSSTGTGGETQYF. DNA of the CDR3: TGCGCCAGCAGCTCGACCGGGACAGGGGGAGAGACCCAGTACTTC.

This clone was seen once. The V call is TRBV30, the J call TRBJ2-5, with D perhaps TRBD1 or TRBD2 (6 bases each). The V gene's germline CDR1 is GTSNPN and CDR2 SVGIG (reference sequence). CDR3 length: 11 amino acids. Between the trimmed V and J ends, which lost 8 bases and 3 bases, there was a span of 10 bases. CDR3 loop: CAGGGKETQYF. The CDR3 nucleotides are TGTGCCGGAGGGGGGAAAGAGACCCAGTACTTC.

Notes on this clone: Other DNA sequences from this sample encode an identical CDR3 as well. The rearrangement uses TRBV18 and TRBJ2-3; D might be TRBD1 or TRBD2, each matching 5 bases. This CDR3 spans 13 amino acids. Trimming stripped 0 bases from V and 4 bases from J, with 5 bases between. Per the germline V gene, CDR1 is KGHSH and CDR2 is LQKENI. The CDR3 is CASSPPGADTQYF. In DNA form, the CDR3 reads TGTGCCAGCTCACCACCGGGGGCAGATACGCAGTATTTT.

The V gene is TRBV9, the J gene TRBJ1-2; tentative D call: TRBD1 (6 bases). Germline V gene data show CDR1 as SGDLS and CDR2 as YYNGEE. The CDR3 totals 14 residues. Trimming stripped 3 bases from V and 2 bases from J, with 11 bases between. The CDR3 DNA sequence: TGTGCCAGCAGCGCAGTAACAGGGAACTATGGCTACACCTTC. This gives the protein CASSAVTGNYGYTF.

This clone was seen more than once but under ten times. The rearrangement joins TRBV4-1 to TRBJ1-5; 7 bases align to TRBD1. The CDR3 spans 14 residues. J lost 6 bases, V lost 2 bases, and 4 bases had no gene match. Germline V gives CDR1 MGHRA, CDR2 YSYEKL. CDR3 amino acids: CASSQIQGTQPQHF. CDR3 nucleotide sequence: TGCGCCAGCAGCCAAATACAGGGGACTCAGCCCCAGCATTTT.